These 22 T cell receptor beta chains originate from one sample sequenced in a study of CD8+ T cells in alopecia areata. In each case, RNA was isolated and then reverse transcribed into cDNA as the sequencing template. TCRdb keeps only in-frame clones here, not all; method: immunoSEQ multiplex PCR. The repertoire holds 140,000 or so clones, with 62% as singletons. Sequences were obtained from CD8+ T cells sorted from blood. Receptor source: a human donor in good health.

This clone was detected only a few times. The chain has TRBV29-1 and TRBJ1-2, with a tentative D call TRBD1 (5 bases). Germline assignment: CDR1 SQVTM and CDR2 ANQGSEA. V gave up 6 bases and J gave up 4 bases, with 12 bases separating them. This CDR3 is 12 amino acids long. CDR3 amino acids: CSVGDSSYGYTF. CDR3 nucleotide sequence: TGCAGCGTGGGAGACAGCTCCTATGGCTACACCTTC. Full variable domain (rest looked up from reference TRBV29-1 and TRBJ1-2): SAVISQKPSRDICQRGTSLTIQCQVDSQVTMMFWYRQQPGQSLTLIATANQGSEATYESGFVIDKFPISRPNLTFSTLTVSNMSPEDSSIYLCSVGDSSYGYTFGSGTRLTVV.

The chain's CDR3 is CASSILGGETYNEQFF. As DNA, the CDR3 is TGTGCCAGTAGTATTCTCGGCGGCGAGACCTACAATGAGCAGTTCTTC. The chain uses TRBV19 and TRBJ2-1, with D hard to call. V shed 3 bases and J shed 2 bases, with 14 bases lying between them. The CDR3 covers 16 residues. The germline V gene has CDR1 LNHDA and CDR2 SQIVND (reference sequence).

Only one count was recorded for this clone. The CDR3 loop reads CSVDGGDSHEQYF. The CDR3 DNA reads TGCAGCGTTGATGGAGGGGACAGCCACGAGCAGTACTTC. J is TRBJ2-7 and V is TRBV29-1, with D possibly being TRBD1 (7 bases). The V end was cut by 3 bases, the J end by 5 bases, with 14 bases between. Germline CDR1 and CDR2: SQVTM and ANQGSEA. CDR3 size: 13 residues.

In this sample, this clone turned up a few times. The CDR3, as DNA: TGTGCCAGCAGCTTTAGAGGAACGGGAGTAATCGGGGAGCTGTTTTTT. This encodes CASSFRGTGVIGELFF. The chain joins TRBV5-5 to TRBJ2-2; TRBD2 is a possible D gene (6 bases). Germline values: CDR1 SGHKS, CDR2 YYEKEE (reference sequence). The CDR3 is made up of 16 amino acids. V gave up 2 bases and J gave up 7 bases, with 18 bases separating them.

The table lists this clone with a few counts. The chain recombines TRBV7-9 with TRBJ1-1; TRBD1 matches 9 bases. With 5 bases clipped from V and 5 bases from J, the junction kept 6 bases outside the gene matches. The CDR3 length is 14 residues. Germline V CDR1 and CDR2: SEHNR, FQNEAQ (reference sequence). The CDR3 coding sequence is TGTGCCAGCAGCCCGCGGACAGGGGATACTGAAGCTTTCTTT. It codes for CASSPRTGDTEAFF.

The chain links TRBV27 to TRBJ1-1, with a tentative D call TRBD1 (6 bases). CDR3 length equals 14 residues. V was trimmed by 6 bases and J by 5 bases, leaving 16 bases between them. In germline, CDR1 is MNHEY, CDR2 SMNVEV (reference sequence). The CDR3 DNA reads as TGTGCCAGCAGCCGGGGACAAACTGTTACTGAAGCTTTCTTT. This translates into CASSRGQTVTEAFF.

The chain uses TRBV29-1 and TRBJ1-2; TRBD1 might be the D (6 bases). The germline V gene has CDR1 SQVTM and CDR2 ANQGSEA. The CDR3 contains 13 residues. The V and J ends lost 3 bases and 2 bases respectively, with 10 bases between them. This chain's CDR3 is CSVDPGVNYGYTF. In DNA, the CDR3 is TGCAGCGTTGATCCAGGGGTGAACTATGGCTACACCTTC.

CDR3 protein: CASSLQGRKQYF. The DNA for the CDR3 is TGTGCCAGCAGCTTACAGGGAAGGAAGCAGTACTTC. The chain has TRBV7-9 and TRBJ2-7, with D perhaps TRBD1 (5 bases). The ends were cut back, 2 bases at V and 8 bases at J, with 10 bases in the middle. CDR3 length: 12 amino acids. Germline-derived CDR1 and CDR2 are SEHNR and FQNEAQ (reference sequence).

The chain uses TRBV4-1 and TRBJ2-7, with no clear D. The CDR3 covers 15 residues. Looked up from germline, CDR1 is MGHRA and CDR2 is YSYEKL. Between the trimmed V and J ends, which lost 1 base and 2 bases, there was a span of 12 bases. The CDR3 loop reads CASSQAGGLPYEQYF. The CDR3 DNA reads as TGCGCCAGCAGCCAAGCTGGTGGGTTGCCCTACGAGCAGTACTTC.

The chain joins TRBV29-1 to TRBJ2-3, with 7 nucleotides matching TRBD2. Germline lookup yields CDR1 SQVTM and CDR2 ANQGSEA. Trimming at V came to 4 bases and at J to 0 bases, leaving 4 bases not matched to a gene. The length of the CDR3 is 14 residues. Written as DNA, the CDR3 is TGCAGCGTTGTTCTAGCGGAGAGCACAGATACGCAGTATTTT. Translated, it gives CSVVLAESTDTQYF.

In this sample, this clone turned up a few times. The V and J genes are TRBV2 and TRBJ2-7; D gene uncertain. Deletions cut 6 bases from V and 6 bases from J, with 12 bases between. CDR1 SNHLY and CDR2 FYNNEI come from the germline V gene. The CDR3 extends over 12 amino acids. CDR3 nucleotides: TGTGCCAGCAGGGGCCCCCTGACCGAGCAGTACTTC. Its translation: CASRGPLTEQYF.

The V call is TRBV27, the J call TRBJ2-3; 8 nucleotides match TRBD2. CDR1 MNHEY and CDR2 SMNVEV come from the germline V gene (reference sequence). The CDR3 is made up of 15 amino acids. Unmatched junction bases numbered 3, after V lost 4 bases and J lost 0 bases. CDR3 DNA: TGTGCCAGCAGTTCCTCTAGCGGGAGCACAGATACGCAGTATTTT. Translated: CASSSSSGSTDTQYF.

This clone appeared a single time. This sequence joins TRBV29-1 and TRBJ2-5, with D perhaps matching TRBD1 (6 bases). V lost 5 bases to trimming and J lost 5 bases, with 12 bases between them. CDR3 size: 12 residues. Germline values: CDR1 SQVTM, CDR2 ANQGSEA. The CDR3 region has the DNA TGCAGCGTTCCCACAGGGAAGGAGACCCAGTACTTC. It specifies CSVPTGKETQYF.

The chain recombines TRBV11-2 with TRBJ2-1; D unclear. The ends were cut back, 1 base at V and 9 bases at J, with 7 bases in the middle. The CDR3 length is 12 residues. Per the germline V gene, CDR1 is SGHAT and CDR2 is FQNNGV. DNA for the CDR3: TGTGCCAGCAGCTTAGTTGCTTCTGAGCAGTTCTTC. Translated, it gives CASSLVASEQFF.

The chain links TRBV11-2 to TRBJ2-1, with TRBD1 matching over 8 bases. V dropped 3 bases and J dropped 3; count of bases not matched to a gene: 1. The CDR3 is 14 amino acids. The germline gives CDR1 SGHAT, CDR2 FQNNGV. The CDR3 spells CASSFGTGYNEQFF. The CDR3 nucleotides are TGTGCCAGCAGCTTCGGGACAGGCTACAATGAGCAGTTCTTC.

This clone occurred once. The chain uses TRBV15 and TRBJ2-1; 15 nucleotides align to TRBD2. CDR1 is LNHNV, CDR2 YYDKDF, per germline (reference sequence). The CDR3 spans 20 residues. V shed 3 bases and J 5 bases; nucleotides not matched to a gene: 14. CDR3 loop: CATSRLTPGLAGGRDNEQFF. In DNA, the CDR3 is TGTGCCACCAGCAGGCTAACCCCGGGACTAGCGGGAGGCAGGGACAATGAGCAGTTCTTC. The full variable domain, with the rest looked up from reference TRBV15 and TRBJ2-1, is DAMVIQNPRYQVTQFGKPVTLSCSQTLNHNVMYWYQQKSSQAPKLLFHYYDKDFNNEADTPDNFQSRRPNTSFCFLDIRSPGLGDTAMYLCATSRLTPGLAGGRDNEQFFGPGTRLTVL.

This clone was seen a few times. This chain connects TRBV29-1 to TRBJ2-3; D is unclear. Germline V gene lookup returns CDR1 SQVTM and CDR2 ANQGSEA. V dropped 8 bases and J dropped 4 bases, with 13 bases sitting between them. The CDR3 totals 12 residues. The CDR3 loop is CSTDRDSDTQYF. The CDR3 DNA follows: TGCAGCACGGACCGTGACTCAGATACGCAGTATTTT.

This clone has a handful of counts. The J gene is TRBJ2-2, the V gene TRBV29-1; D is perhaps TRBD2 (6 bases). The V gene's germline CDR1 is SQVTM and CDR2 ANQGSEA. The CDR3 length is 13 residues. Between the trimmed V and J ends, which lost 3 bases and 7 bases, there was a span of 12 bases. CDR3 in DNA: TGCAGCGTTGATTCGGGGGAGAACGGGGAGCTGTTTTTT. Translated: CSVDSGENGELFF.

This clone was detected a few times. This sequence joins TRBV5-6 and TRBJ2-7; possibly TRBD1 for D (6 bases). Trimming left V 1 base short and J 7 bases short, with 9 bases between. The CDR3 is made up of 12 amino acids. Germline V gene lookup returns CDR1 SGHDT and CDR2 YYEEEE. CDR3 loop: CASSLQGSEQYF. The CDR3 DNA reads TGTGCCAGCAGCTTGCAGGGGTCTGAGCAGTACTTC. Variable domain in full (rest from reference TRBV5-6 and TRBJ2-7): DAGVTQSPTHLIKTRGQQVTLRCSPKSGHDTVSWYQQALGQGPQFIFQYYEEEERQRGNFPDRFSGHQFPNYSSELNVNALLLGDSALYLCASSLQGSEQYFGPGTRLTVT.

This clone was counted only a few times. The gene calls are TRBV27 and TRBJ2-7, with D perhaps TRBD2 (5 bases). The CDR3 extends over 15 amino acids. Germline assignment: CDR1 MNHEY and CDR2 SMNVEV (reference sequence). V lost 3 bases and J 4 bases, leaving 16 bases between the germline ends. In DNA, the CDR3 is TGTGCCAGCAGTTTCGGAGAGGGCCGTATTTACGAGCAGTACTTC. The encoded protein is CASSFGEGRIYEQYF.

This chain links TRBV29-1 with TRBJ2-7, with 12 bases matching TRBD2. The CDR3 covers 14 residues. Germline loops: CDR1 SQVTM, CDR2 ANQGSEA. With V trimmed by 2 bases and J by 6 bases, 5 bases remained unmatched. CDR3 nucleotide sequence: TGCAGCGTTGAAACTAGCGGGAGGACGGGCGAGCAGTACTTC. This gives the protein CSVETSGRTGEQYF.

This chain connects TRBV9 to TRBJ2-3; TRBD2 agrees at 10 bases. Germline assignment: CDR1 SGDLS and CDR2 YYNGEE. J gave up 0 bases and V 2 bases, and 6 bases lay outside the gene matches. The CDR3 runs to 17 residues. The CDR3 region is CASSVPIAGGSTDTQYF. CDR3 nucleotide sequence: TGTGCCAGCAGCGTCCCTATAGCGGGGGGAAGCACAGATACGCAGTATTTT.